These 5 T cell receptor beta chains were sequenced from one sample in a study of blood T cell repertoires in COVID-19. Sequencing used immunoSEQ multiplex PCR; TCRdb keeps in-frame clones, though not all of them. The table has 250,000 to 300,000 clones, 85% to 90% seen once. Sequenced material: PBMCs or T cells enriched from blood (not recorded which). The source is a woman aged 55-69 years in a cohort exposed to, infected with or recovered from COVID-19 (not recorded which).

J is TRBJ2-7 and V is TRBV4-3; 8 bases map to TRBD1. CDR3 length: 15 residues. The germline CDR1 and CDR2 sequences are LGHNA and YSLEER. The V gene end was trimmed by 3 bases and the J gene end by 7 bases; junction bases not matched to a gene: 11. CDR3 bases: TGCGCCAGCAGCCAGGTAGACGGACAGGGAGGAGAGCAGTACTTC. Its translation: CASSQVDGQGGEQYF.

The chain has TRBV4-3 and TRBJ1-5; 7 bases are a match to TRBD1. V trimming: 0 bases; J trimming: 4 bases; junction bases outside the gene matches: 12. There are 18 residues in the CDR3. The germline V gene has CDR1 LGHNA and CDR2 YSLEER. The CDR3 region is CASSQDGPSGTANQPQHF. The CDR3 DNA is TGCGCCAGCAGCCAAGATGGCCCCTCCGGGACAGCGAATCAGCCCCAGCATTTT.

The chain uses TRBV7-9 and TRBJ2-1; 9 positions agree with TRBD2. Germline loops: CDR1 SEHNR, CDR2 FQNEAQ (reference sequence). The CDR3 runs to 14 residues. V shed 4 bases, J shed 6 bases, and the junction held 4 bases outside the gene matches. The CDR3 here is CASSSSGRINEQFF. The CDR3 nucleotides read TGTGCCAGCAGCTCAAGCGGGAGGATCAATGAGCAGTTCTTC.

The CDR3 DNA reads TGTGCCAGTAGGCTAGGACAGGGAGGCAATCAGCCCCAGCATTTT. Translated, it gives CASRLGQGGNQPQHF. The chain has TRBV19 and TRBJ1-5, with 8 bases fitting TRBD1. The CDR3 sequence is 15 residues long. Germline V CDR1 and CDR2: LNHDA, SQIVND (reference sequence). The trim removed 6 bases at V and 2 bases at J, leaving 6 bases unmatched.

The V gene is TRBV12-3 or TRBV12-4, the J gene TRBJ2-2; D not resolved. V lost 6 bases and J 7 bases, leaving 12 bases between the germline ends. This CDR3 spans 13 amino acids. CDR3 sequence reads: CASSITLLGELFF. The DNA of the CDR3 is TGTGCCAGCAGCATAACTCTTCTCGGGGAGCTGTTTTTT.